Below, 20 T cell receptor beta chains from the same sample are listed, as sequenced in a study of blood T cell repertoires in COVID-19. The repertoire was sequenced with immunoSEQ multiplex PCR; TCRdb's copy has only in-frame clones and lacks some. The sample contains approximately 65,000 clones, 65% to 80% of which appear only once. Source material: peripheral blood. Receptors were obtained from a man in his 60s with acute or convalescent COVID-19.

This chain connects TRBV19 to TRBJ2-7; TRBD1 agrees at 7 bases. CDR3 length: 15 residues. Germline CDR1 LNHDA, CDR2 SQIVND (reference sequence). Unmatched junction bases numbered 12, after V lost 5 bases and J lost 5 bases. The CDR3 DNA reads as TGTGCCAGTAGTTCCCCCCGGGACAGCATCCACGAGCAGTACTTC. Its protein product is CASSSPRDSIHEQYF.

This clone has only one observation. The chain uses TRBV19 and TRBJ2-7; possible D gene TRBD2, 6 bases. The CDR3 is made up of 12 amino acids. V was clipped by 9 bases and J by 7 bases, with 16 bases between them. From germline, CDR1 is LNHDA and CDR2 SQIVND (reference sequence). This CDR3 reads CASRDSPGEQYF. CDR3 DNA: TGTGCCAGCCGGGACTCCCCTGGGGAGCAGTACTTC.

This clone was recorded once. V usage is TRBV6-4 and J usage is TRBJ2-7; 12 nucleotides agree with TRBD1. CDR3 length: 15 amino acids. Germline V CDR1 and CDR2: MRHNA, SNTAGT. V was clipped by 6 bases and J by 2 bases; unmatched bases: 5. The CDR3 sequence: CASSPGQGAAYEQYF. CDR3 DNA: TGTGCCAGCAGCCCGGGACAGGGGGCTGCCTACGAGCAGTACTTC.

This clone ranks as medium-sized. This chain joins TRBV6-4 and TRBJ2-3; the match to TRBD2 covers 10 bases. The V and J ends lost 5 bases and 1 base, in that order; junction bases with no gene match: 0. Looked up from germline, CDR1 is MRHNA and CDR2 is SNTAGT. This CDR3 is 14 amino acids long. CDR3 protein: CASSTSGGTDTQYF. The CDR3 DNA is TGTGCCAGCAGTACTAGCGGGGGCACAGATACGCAGTATTTT.

The rearrangement joins TRBV9 to TRBJ2-6; no reliable D call. The CDR3 runs 17 residues. Trimming left V 2 bases short and J 0 bases short, with 12 bases between. Germline V gene lookup returns CDR1 SGDLS and CDR2 YYNGEE. Here the CDR3 reads CASSVTFLASGANVLTF. For the CDR3, the DNA is TGTGCCAGCAGCGTGACCTTTTTAGCCTCTGGGGCCAACGTCCTGACTTTC.

The chain recombines TRBV6-5 with TRBJ2-1, with D possibly matching TRBD1 (6 bases). Deletions cut 2 bases from V and 3 bases from J, with 8 bases between. This CDR3 region has 14 residues. The V gene's germline CDR1 is MNHEY and CDR2 SVGAGI. In DNA, the CDR3 is TGTGCCAGCAGTTACCAGGGACACTACAATGAGCAGTTCTTC. Its translation is CASSYQGHYNEQFF.

J is TRBJ1-2 and V is TRBV4-1, with TRBD1 matching over 8 bases. The CDR3 is 14 amino acids. The V gene end was trimmed by 3 bases and the J gene end by 8 bases; junction bases not matched to a gene: 8. In germline, CDR1 is MGHRA, CDR2 YSYEKL. CDR3 nucleotide sequence: TGCGCCAGCAGCCACCCGGACAGGGAGGTAGGCTACACCTTC. It codes for CASSHPDREVGYTF.

The J gene is TRBJ1-5, the V gene TRBV6-5; 9 bases match TRBD1. V gave up 0 bases and J gave up 6 bases; unmatched junction bases: 3. Germline loops: CDR1 MNHEY, CDR2 SVGAGI. This CDR3 is built from 15 residues. In DNA form, the CDR3 reads TGTGCCAGCAGTTACTCGGGGACAGGGCTTCAGCCCCAGCATTTT. It translates to CASSYSGTGLQPQHF.

J is TRBJ1-2 and V is TRBV5-8; 9 bases line up with TRBD1. There are 15 residues in the CDR3. The germline gives CDR1 SGHTS, CDR2 YDEGEE. The V segment lost 3 bases and the J segment 4 bases; nucleotides outside the gene matches: 7. CDR3 DNA: TGTGCCAGCAGCTGGGGTGGACAGGGGATCTATGGCTACACCTTC. It is translated as CASSWGGQGIYGYTF.

The chain recombines TRBV7-3 with TRBJ2-3; 7 bases are a match to TRBD1. In germline, CDR1 is SGHTA, CDR2 FQGTGA. V was clipped by 0 bases and J by 0 bases; unmatched bases: 0. The CDR3 is 15 amino acids. The CDR3, as DNA: TGTGCCAGCAGCTTAACGGGACAGAGCACAGATACGCAGTATTTT. It specifies CASSLTGQSTDTQYF.

This clone was detected a few times. The V and J genes are TRBV5-1 and TRBJ2-7, with 8 nucleotides matching TRBD1. Germline V gene lookup returns CDR1 SGHRS and CDR2 YFSETQ. This CDR3 has 15 residues. The junction had 10 bases not matched to a gene; V was cut back by 4 bases and J by 4 bases. The CDR3 DNA is TGCGCCAGCAGCACCAGGACAGGGAGAATGTACGAGCAGTACTTC. This gives the protein CASSTRTGRMYEQYF.

The genes are TRBV5-6 and TRBJ2-5; no definite D call. With 4 bases removed from V and 4 bases from J, the gap between germline ends came to 17 bases. Germline lookup yields CDR1 SGHDT and CDR2 YYEEEE. This CDR3 region has 15 residues. As DNA, the CDR3 is TGTGCCAGCAGCCCCTACAGAGCCGAATTAGAGACCCAGTACTTC. Encoded protein: CASSPYRAELETQYF. Based on the CDR3 plus reference TRBV5-6 and TRBJ2-5, the full variable domain is DAGVTQSPTHLIKTRGQQVTLRCSPKSGHDTVSWYQQALGQGPQFIFQYYEEEERQRGNFPDRFSGHQFPNYSSELNVNALLLGDSALYLCASSPYRAELETQYFGPGTRLLVL.

The chain uses TRBV27 and TRBJ1-5; D is ambiguous. CDR1 is MNHEY, CDR2 SMNVEV, per germline (reference sequence). Trimming cost V 4 bases and J 5 bases, with 12 bases left between them. This CDR3 region has 14 residues. The CDR3 loop is CASSSKRNHQPQHF. DNA for the CDR3: TGTGCCAGCAGTTCCAAGAGAAACCATCAGCCCCAGCATTTT.

J is TRBJ2-7 and V is TRBV6-5, with D possibly matching TRBD1 (5 bases). This CDR3 has 13 amino acids. The germline V and J ends were trimmed by 11 bases and 2 bases, with 16 bases remaining between them. The germline V gene encodes CDR1 MNHEY and CDR2 SVGAGI. The CDR3 DNA is TGTGCCGTAAAGGGGCCTTTGACCTACGAGCAGTACTTC. It encodes CAVKGPLTYEQYF.

This sequence joins TRBV4-1 and TRBJ2-7, with 7 bases matching TRBD1. In germline, CDR1 is MGHRA, CDR2 YSYEKL. The CDR3 is 15 amino acids. V dropped 2 bases and J dropped 0; count of bases not matched to a gene: 4. CDR3 coding DNA: TGCGCCAGCAGCCAACTGGGACAGAGCTCCTACGAGCAGTACTTC. Its protein is CASSQLGQSSYEQYF.

The table lists this clone with a count of one. The rearrangement links TRBV5-1 to TRBJ2-7; D call uncertain. The germline CDR1 and CDR2 sequences are SGHRS and YFSETQ. The CDR3 runs 13 residues. Trimming shortened V by 2 bases and J by 2 bases, and 8 bases separated the two germline ends. In nucleotides, the CDR3 is TGCGCCAGCAGCTTAACAGAAACCTACGAGCAGTACTTC. Translated: CASSLTETYEQYF.

Points on this clone: The same CDR3 arises from other DNA sequences in this sample as well. The rearrangement uses TRBV28 and TRBJ2-7; D unclear. This CDR3 is 13 amino acids long. Trimming removed 3 bases from V and 0 bases from J, with 6 bases in between. CDR1 and CDR2 from the germline V gene are MDHEN and SYDVKM. The CDR3 DNA sequence: TGTGCCAGCAGTTTGGCTAGCTCCTACGAGCAGTACTTC. The encoded protein is CASSLASSYEQYF.

To note about this clone: The junction does not match germline at one end; this may be a read error. This chain links TRBV19 with TRBJ2-1, with 8 bases that match TRBD1. The CDR3 loop spans 11 amino acids. Germline V CDR1 and CDR2: LNHDA, SQIVND (reference sequence). CDR3 in DNA: TGTGCCAGTACCGACAGGGGATCAAAAGTCTTC. As protein: CASTDRGSKVF.

J is TRBJ1-2 and V is TRBV6-5; D not certain. CDR1 and CDR2 (germline): MNHEY, SVGAGI. Trimming removed 5 bases at V and 6 bases at J, with 10 bases between. The CDR3 totals 12 residues. CDR3 sequence: CASSTDRDGYTF. The CDR3 nucleotides read TGTGCCAGCAGTACCGACCGGGATGGCTACACCTTC.

This clone was seen just once. This sequence joins TRBV13 and TRBJ2-2; 7 bases fit TRBD1. This CDR3 is built from 16 residues. V shed 5 bases, J shed 1 base, and the junction held 7 bases outside the gene matches. Germline V gene data show CDR1 as PRHDT and CDR2 as FYEKMQ (reference sequence). The CDR3 here is CASSAHRGWNTGELFF. CDR3 bases: TGTGCCAGCAGCGCCCACAGGGGCTGGAACACCGGGGAGCTGTTTTTT.